One sample yielded the 27 T cell receptor beta chains listed below, sequenced in a study of T cells in Graves' hyperthyroidism and ophthalmopathy. The investigators amplified TCR beta CDR3 regions from RNA transcripts. The HTBI set primed first-round TCR CDR3 RT-PCR. Each CDR3 protein gets one entry after TCRdb re-called the multiplex PCR reads with MiXCR. The profile shows approximately 600,000 distinct CDR3 sequences, approximately 15% of them singletons. The sample was blood. Receptors originate from a woman aged 40 to 50 with Graves' ophthalmopathy.

This clonotype was seen at least ten times. CDR3 protein: CASSPGRTSGELRETQYF. The CDR3 DNA reads as TGTGCCAGCAGTCCAGGGAGGACTAGCGGGGAATTACGGGAGACCCAGTACTTC. V is TRBV11-2 and J is TRBJ2-5; 12 nucleotides agree with TRBD2. CDR3 size: 18 residues. V shed 6 bases, J shed 5 bases, and the junction held 16 bases outside the gene matches. Germline CDR1 is SGHAT and CDR2 is FQNNGV. The variable domain in full, with the rest retrieved from reference TRBV11-2 and TRBJ2-5, is EAGVAQSPRYKIIEKRQSVAFWCNPISGHATLYWYQQILGQGPKLLIQFQNNGVVDDSQLPKDRFSAERLKGVDSTLKIQPAKLEDSAVYLCASSPGRTSGELRETQYFGPGTRLLVL.

This clonotype has only a few counts. This CDR3 is CASSLGPGLAGGEYEQYF. The CDR3 DNA reads TGCGCCAGCAGCTTGGGGCCGGGACTAGCGGGAGGGGAGTACGAGCAGTACTTC. The rearrangement links TRBV5-1 to TRBJ2-7; TRBD2 matches 16 bases. The germline V gene has CDR1 SGHRS and CDR2 YFSETQ. The CDR3 runs 18 residues. The V segment lost 0 bases and the J segment 4 bases; nucleotides outside the gene matches: 7.

This clonotype was recorded many times. The chain joins TRBV12-3 or TRBV12-4 to TRBJ2-5; perhaps D is TRBD1 or TRBD2 (5 bases each). The CDR3 runs 13 residues. Trimming left V 6 bases short and J 1 base short, with 9 bases between. CDR3 region: CASSAGTQETQYF. CDR3 nucleotides: TGTGCCAGCAGCGCCGGGACCCAAGAGACCCAGTACTTC.

Worth noting for this clonotype: A much larger clone lies a single base off, so this may be a read error. In this CDR3 the conserved last residue, phenylalanine or tryptophan, is missing, so a read error is likely. This chain joins TRBV29-1 and TRBJ2-7; tentatively, D is TRBD2 (5 bases). V lost 0 bases to trimming and J lost 7 bases, with 28 bases between them. Germline V gives CDR1 SQVTM, CDR2 ANQGSEA. The CDR3 is 18 amino acids. The CDR3 loop is CSVEDRSGRTGISKEQYL. The CDR3 DNA is TGCAGCGTTGAAGATCGGAGCGGCCGGACTGGAATATCGAAAGAGCAGTACTTG.

This clonotype was counted between two and nine times. The chain links TRBV12-3 or TRBV12-4 to TRBJ2-5; D uncertain. The CDR3 is made up of 12 amino acids. V was pared by 3 bases and J by 7 bases, with 9 bases between. CDR3 nucleotides: TGTGCCAGCAGTTTGCGGTCGGGGACCCAGTACTTC. Its translation: CASSLRSGTQYF.

This clonotype was found many times. The J gene is TRBJ2-7, the V gene TRBV6-5, with D perhaps given as TRBD1 or TRBD2 (7 bases each). V was pared by 0 bases and J by 2 bases, with 17 bases between. This CDR3 contains 17 residues. The V gene's germline CDR1 is MNHEY and CDR2 SVGAGI. CDR3 amino acids: CASSYSKGGTVPYEQYF. The CDR3 DNA reads TGTGCCAGCAGTTACTCGAAGGGGGGGACAGTCCCCTACGAGCAGTACTTC.

This clonotype has only a few counts. At one of its ends the junction is not consistent with the germline gene, which may arise from a read error. The chain carries TRBV7-7 and TRBJ2-2; no definite D call. Germline V CDR1 and CDR2: SSHAT, FNYEAQ (reference sequence). This CDR3 contains 14 residues. The CDR3 bases are TGTGCTAGCAGCTTGGGGATCGGATCCGGGGAGCTGTTTTTT. Translating gives CASSLGIGSGELFF.

In its sample, this clonotype was seen a few times. CDR3 DNA: TGTGCCAGCTCAGGGACTAGCGGGAGGAAAGAGACCCAGTACTTC. Translation: CASSGTSGRKETQYF. The chain employs TRBV18 and TRBJ2-5; TRBD2 agrees at 15 bases. V was clipped by 5 bases and J by 3 bases; unmatched bases: 1. Germline CDR1 and CDR2: KGHSH and LQKENI. The CDR3 is 15 amino acids.

Many counts were recorded for this clonotype. Here the CDR3 DNA reads TGTGCCATCCGGGACACACTGAACACCGGGGAGCTGTTTTTT. Translating it yields CAIRDTLNTGELFF. The V call is TRBV28, the J call TRBJ2-2; tentative D call: TRBD1 (6 bases). With 10 bases removed from V and 1 base from J, the gap between germline ends came to 13 bases. CDR3 size: 14 residues. The germline V gene has CDR1 MDHEN and CDR2 SYDVKM.

The sample holds many counts of this clonotype. One end of the junction is discordant with germline, which a read error may explain. This chain uses TRBV28 with TRBJ1-2; 7 bases are shared with TRBD1. The CDR3 extends over 14 amino acids. Germline lookup yields CDR1 MDHEN and CDR2 SYDVKM. CDR3 sequence: CASSQGTANYGYTF. The CDR3 nucleotides are TGTGCCAGCAGTCAAGGGACAGCTAATTATGGCTACACCTTC.

This clonotype appeared many times. The CDR3 sequence: CASRSRGGPGELFF. The CDR3 DNA reads as TGTGCCAGCAGGTCACGGGGGGGGCCCGGGGAGCTGTTTTTT. The rearrangement joins TRBV12-3 or TRBV12-4 to TRBJ2-2, with 8 nucleotides matching TRBD2. The CDR3 has 14 amino acids. J lost 6 bases, V lost 6 bases, and 6 bases had no gene match.

This clonotype has just a few counts. This chain connects TRBV29-1 to TRBJ2-7, with 7 positions matching TRBD1. The CDR3 length is 13 residues. The germline gives CDR1 SQVTM, CDR2 ANQGSEA. J lost 1 base, V lost 5 bases, and 5 bases had no gene match. For the CDR3, the DNA is TGCAGCGTTCCCGGGACAGATTCCTACGAGCAGTACTTC. Its translation: CSVPGTDSYEQYF.

This clonotype was seen many times. The chain couples TRBV4-3 to TRBJ1-2; TRBD1 is a possible D gene (5 bases). This CDR3 has 14 amino acids. V gave up 3 bases and J gave up 8 bases, with 16 bases separating them. Germline V CDR1 and CDR2: LGHNA, YSLEER. CDR3 amino acids: CASSHSSGLDGYTF. The CDR3, as DNA: TGCGCCAGCAGCCATTCCTCAGGGTTGGACGGCTACACCTTC.

This clonotype was seen many times. This chain joins TRBV19 and TRBJ2-7; no reliable D call. The CDR3 has 13 amino acids. Trimming took off 2 bases at V and 0 bases at J, with 5 bases between the two ends. Germline CDR1 is LNHDA and CDR2 is SQIVND (reference sequence). In DNA form, the CDR3 reads TGTGCCAGTAGTATAACGGCCTCCTACGAGCAGTACTTC. Its protein is CASSITASYEQYF.

There are many counts of this clonotype. The chain has TRBV7-9 and TRBJ1-1; D gene ambiguous. Germline V lookup: CDR1 SEHNR, CDR2 FQNEAQ (reference sequence). The CDR3 covers 12 residues. V gave up 5 bases and J gave up 11 bases, with 15 bases separating them. In nucleotides, the CDR3 is TGTGCCAGCAGCCGGGCCCGGGAAGACGCTTTCTTT. This codes for CASSRAREDAFF.

There are many counts of this clonotype. The chain links TRBV6-5 to TRBJ2-7, with 7 bases matching TRBD1. The CDR3 runs 16 residues. Trimming removed 0 bases from V and 0 bases from J; junction bases left unmatched: 5. Looked up from germline, CDR1 is MNHEY and CDR2 is SVGAGI. This CDR3 is CASSYSTGHYSYEQYF. In DNA form, the CDR3 reads TGTGCCAGCAGTTACTCGACAGGGCATTACTCCTACGAGCAGTACTTC.

This clonotype was seen many times. CDR3 coding DNA: TGCAGTGCTAGAGGACTAGCGGGAGGGGGTGAGACCCAGTACTTC. Protein: CSARGLAGGGETQYF. The gene calls are TRBV20-1 and TRBJ2-5; 14 nucleotides line up with TRBD2. The CDR3 is 15 amino acids. Per germline, CDR1 DFQATT and CDR2 SNEGSKA (reference sequence). V gave up 1 base and J gave up 5 bases; unmatched junction bases: 3.

This clonotype was recorded many times. The chain uses TRBV10-3 and TRBJ2-5; a possible D gene is TRBD2 (5 bases). The CDR3 length is 15 residues. CDR1 and CDR2 (germline): ENHRY, SYGVKD. The V and J ends lost 8 bases and 2 bases respectively, with 18 bases between them. The CDR3 bases are TGTGCCATCCCTATCTTCCGGGGAACTCAAGAGACCCAGTACTTC. Encoded protein: CAIPIFRGTQETQYF.

The rearrangement joins TRBV5-1 to TRBJ2-5, with 7 bases fitting TRBD1. The CDR3 consists of 18 residues. V shed 4 bases, J shed 0 bases, and the junction held 15 bases outside the gene matches. The germline gives CDR1 SGHRS, CDR2 YFSETQ. The CDR3 DNA is TGCGCCAGCAGCCCCCGATGGTCCACAGGGGCGAACCAAGAGACCCAGTACTTC. Translated, it gives CASSPRWSTGANQETQYF.

This clonotype has only a few counts. This rearrangement joins TRBV6-2 or TRBV6-3 to TRBJ2-3; 7 nucleotides line up with TRBD1. The CDR3 has 15 residues. Germline V gene sequence: CDR1 MNHEY, CDR2 SVGEGT. Trimming took 2 bases from V and 0 from J; bases not matched to a gene: 2. Here the CDR3 reads CASSYGTASTDTQYF. In nucleotides, the CDR3 is TGTGCCAGCAGTTACGGGACAGCTAGCACAGATACGCAGTATTTT.

The chain carries TRBV6-1 and TRBJ1-5, with TRBD1 matching 11 bases. CDR1 MNHNS and CDR2 SASEGT come from the germline V gene. Unmatched junction bases numbered 8, after V lost 6 bases and J lost 1 base. CDR3 length: 17 residues. The CDR3: CASSHGRDRGSNQPQHF. CDR3 nucleotides: TGTGCCAGCAGCCATGGCCGGGACAGGGGGAGCAATCAGCCCCAGCATTTT.

This chain links TRBV6-1 with TRBJ2-7; D remains ambiguous. This CDR3 has 14 amino acids. Germline CDR1 reads MNHNS; CDR2 reads SASEGT. The germline V and J ends were trimmed by 6 bases and 0 bases, with 12 bases remaining between them. The CDR3 DNA sequence: TGTGCCAGCAGAAAGAACTGGGACTCCTACGAGCAGTACTTC. Residues: CASRKNWDSYEQYF.

This clonotype was detected ten times or more. This chain joins TRBV5-1 and TRBJ2-7; TRBD2 matches at 7 bases. The germline CDR1 and CDR2 sequences are SGHRS and YFSETQ. V lost 1 base, J lost 3 bases, and 10 bases stayed unmatched. The CDR3 is made up of 16 amino acids. The CDR3 nucleotides are TGCGCCAGCAGCTTGTACGCGGGAGAGGGTCGCTACGAGCAGTACTTC. Protein sequence: CASSLYAGEGRYEQYF.

This rearrangement joins TRBV6-1 to TRBJ1-2, with 8 bases that match TRBD1. Germline CDR1 MNHNS, CDR2 SASEGT. Unmatched junction bases numbered 9, after V lost 6 bases and J lost 0 bases. This CDR3 has 16 residues. For the CDR3, the DNA is TGTGCCAGCAGCCCCATCCCGGGACAGGCTAACTATGGCTACACCTTC. Its translation is CASSPIPGQANYGYTF.

This clonotype was observed at least ten times. The chain links TRBV6-5 to TRBJ1-6; D call uncertain. Germline CDR1 reads MNHEY; CDR2 reads SVGAGI. Between the trimmed V and J ends, which lost 2 bases and 3 bases, there was a span of 8 bases. This CDR3 has 15 residues. Written as DNA, the CDR3 is TGTGCCAGCAGTTACGAAGGAGGCTATAATTCACCCCTCCACTTT. Translation gives CASSYEGGYNSPLHF.

This clonotype has a count of ten or more. The chain uses TRBV11-1 and TRBJ2-2; 9 bases agree with TRBD1. The V gene end was trimmed by 5 bases and the J gene end by 4 bases; junction bases not matched to a gene: 5. CDR1 and CDR2 from the germline V gene are SGHAT and FQDESV (reference sequence). The CDR3 is 15 residues long. CDR3 protein: CASSRVQGATGELFF. DNA of the CDR3: TGTGCCAGCAGCCGTGTACAGGGGGCCACCGGGGAGCTGTTTTTT.

Many counts were recorded for this clonotype. The V gene is TRBV12-3 or TRBV12-4, the J gene TRBJ1-2, with D uncertain. The CDR3 is 14 amino acids. The V gene lost 5 bases and the J gene lost 4 bases, with 14 bases spanning the gap. The CDR3 loop is CASSEGPAGYGYTF. CDR3 DNA: TGTGCCAGCAGTGAGGGCCCGGCCGGCTATGGCTACACCTTC.